These 8 T cell receptor beta chains share one sample of origin, sequenced in a study of CD8 T cells in ankylosing spondylitis. TCRdb re-called the 5' RACE reads with MiXCR, one entry per CDR3 protein. Among approximately 140,000 distinct CDR3 sequences, 44% were seen once, and the ten largest hold approximately 16%. What was sequenced was synovial fluid, either unsorted or a sorted T cell fraction (not recorded which). The receptors were gathered from a male donor with ankylosing spondylitis.

The CDR3, as DNA: TGCAGCTCCGGGACAGGGGATTACGAGCAGTACTTC. This encodes CSSGTGDYEQYF. J is TRBJ2-7 and V is TRBV29-1; 10 bases map to TRBD1. With 8 bases clipped from V and 4 bases from J, the junction kept 5 bases outside the gene matches. This CDR3 contains 12 residues. Germline V gene lookup returns CDR1 SQVTM and CDR2 ANQGSEA.

The chain recombines TRBV7-2 with TRBJ2-1; 10 bases are shared with TRBD2. Germline values: CDR1 SGHTA, CDR2 FQGNSA. The CDR3 has 15 amino acids. J lost 5 bases, V lost 1 base, and 2 bases had no gene match. For the CDR3, the DNA is TGTGCCAGCAGCTTAGTACTAGCGGGGAACAATGAGCAGTTCTTC. This sequence encodes CASSLVLAGNNEQFF.

V gene TRBV6-5 combines with J gene TRBJ2-5; unclear D gene. The length of the CDR3 is 12 residues. CDR1 is MNHEY, CDR2 SVGAGI, per germline. V lost 8 bases, J lost 3 bases, and 10 bases lay in between. This CDR3 is CASEGPKETQYF. Written as DNA, the CDR3 is TGTGCCAGCGAAGGGCCGAAAGAGACCCAGTACTTC.

V gene TRBV6-2 or TRBV6-3 combines with J gene TRBJ2-2; 7 nucleotides match TRBD2. There are 17 residues in the CDR3. The J segment lost 0 bases and the V segment lost 4 bases, leaving 8 bases of the junction unmatched. Germline-derived CDR1 and CDR2 are MNHEY and SVGEGT. The CDR3 DNA reads as TGTGCCAGCAGTTCCTCCAGGGAGGGCCCGAACACCGGGGAGCTGTTTTTT. Translating it yields CASSSSREGPNTGELFF.

This clonotype was found a few times. This chain joins TRBV5-1 and TRBJ2-7, with TRBD1 identical over 9 bases. This CDR3 contains 14 residues. The junction had 1 base not matched to a gene; V was cut back by 2 bases and J by 1 base. Per the germline V gene, CDR1 is SGHRS and CDR2 is YFSETQ. The CDR3: CASSFGTGSYEQYF. CDR3 DNA sequence: TGCGCCAGCAGCTTTGGGACAGGGTCCTACGAGCAGTACTTC.

V is TRBV6-1 and J is TRBJ1-4; D unresolved. Trimming took 6 bases from V and 7 from J, leaving 24 bases between them. Germline assignment: CDR1 MNHNS and CDR2 SASEGT. The CDR3 consists of 17 residues. This chain's CDR3 is CASSRRALGPQSEKLFF. The CDR3 DNA reads TGTGCCAGCAGCCGCCGGGCCCTCGGACCTCAGAGTGAAAAACTGTTTTTT.

The CDR3 nucleotides are TGCAGCGTTGAAGGGACACCCCTGAGCGGGACCGGCGACAATGAGCAGTTCTTC. This sequence encodes CSVEGTPLSGTGDNEQFF. The rearrangement links TRBV29-1 to TRBJ2-1, with TRBD2 matching over 7 bases. The ends lost 1 base at V and 5 bases at J; junction bases unmatched: 17. The CDR3 extends over 18 amino acids. Germline V gene lookup returns CDR1 SQVTM and CDR2 ANQGSEA.

This rearrangement joins TRBV10-3 to TRBJ2-3; possible D gene TRBD2, 6 bases. The CDR3 is 14 residues long. Trimming pared 6 bases from V and 9 bases from J, leaving 19 bases between. Germline-derived CDR1 and CDR2 are ENHRY and SYGVKD. CDR3 residues: CAIRAPRGKGTQYF. In DNA, the CDR3 is TGTGCCATCAGGGCCCCGCGGGGTAAAGGCACGCAGTATTTT.